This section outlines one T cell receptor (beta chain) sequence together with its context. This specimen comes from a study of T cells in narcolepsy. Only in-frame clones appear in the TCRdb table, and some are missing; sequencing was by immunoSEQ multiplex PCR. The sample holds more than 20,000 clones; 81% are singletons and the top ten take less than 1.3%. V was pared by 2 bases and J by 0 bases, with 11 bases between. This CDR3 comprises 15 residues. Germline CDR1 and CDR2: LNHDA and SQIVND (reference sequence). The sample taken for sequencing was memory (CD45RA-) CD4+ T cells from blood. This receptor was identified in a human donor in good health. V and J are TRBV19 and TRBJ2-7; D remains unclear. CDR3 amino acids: CASSITGQASYEQYF. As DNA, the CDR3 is TGTGCCAGTAGTATAACGGGCCAAGCCTCCTACGAGCAGTACTTC.